This is a list of T cell receptor beta chains from one sample in a study of beta chain features in type 1 diabetes. Method: immunoSEQ multiplex PCR; TCRdb's copy keeps in-frame clones and lacks some. The table shows about 360,000 clones, with 10% to 15% occurring only once. Sequenced material: naive CD4+ T cells from blood. The receptors derive from a young man in good health. The CDR3 runs from the conserved cysteine through the conserved F or W. The order of the fields is clone size, V gene, J gene, D gene, CDR3 protein, CDR3 DNA. The D gene is left open where the match is weak. Clone sizes are given selectively: once, few, many, or a class where the clone is expanded.

>-|TRBV6-5|TRBJ2-3|-
CASSYSWRERQYF
TGTGCCAGCAGTTACTCGTGGCGGGAACGACAGTATTTT
>-|TRBV25-1|TRBJ1-4|-
CASSENVGGGKLFF
TGTGCCAGCAGTGAAAACGTCGGGGGTGGAAAACTGTTTTTT
>-|TRBV6-5|TRBJ1-2|TRBD1
CASSLRDRAYGYTF
TGTGCCAGCAGTCTCCGGGACAGGGCCTATGGCTACACCTTC
>few|TRBV28|TRBJ2-6|-
CASSQGSSGANVLTF
TGTGCCAGCAGCCAGGGTTCCTCTGGGGCCAACGTCCTGACTTTC
>-|TRBV4-2|TRBJ2-5|-
CASSRQSGDVGETQYF
TGTGCCAGCAGCCGCCAGTCGGGGGACGTTGGAGAGACCCAGTACTTC
>-|TRBV19|TRBJ2-7|TRBD2
CASSIEAGVTYEQYF
TGTGCCAGTAGTATAGAAGCGGGGGTTACCTACGAGCAGTACTTC
>few|TRBV9|TRBJ1-1|-
CASSADMNTEAFF
TGTGCCAGCAGCGCAGACATGAACACTGAAGCTTTCTTT
>-|TRBV25-1|TRBJ1-1|-
CASSERGTPNTEAFF
TGTGCCAGCAGTGAGCGGGGCACCCCGAACACTGAAGCTTTCTTT
>few|TRBV4-3|TRBJ2-6|-
CASSQADGGAQSGANVLTF
TGCGCCAGCAGCCAAGCTGATGGGGGCGCCCAATCTGGGGCCAACGTCCTGACTTTC
>-|TRBV7-3|TRBJ2-3|-
CASSLGGAGTDTQYF
TGTGCCAGCAGCTTAGGGGGGGCTGGCACAGATACGCAGTATTTT
>few|TRBV7-2|TRBJ2-1|-
CASSLWTASNEQFF
TGTGCCAGCAGCCTATGGACAGCTAGCAATGAGCAGTTCTTC
>-|TRBV7-3|TRBJ2-6|-
CASSTKQSPGANVLTF
TGTGCCAGCAGCACCAAACAGAGCCCTGGGGCCAACGTCCTGACTTTC
>few|TRBV5-1|TRBJ1-5|TRBD1
CASSLNQGGQPQHF
TGCGCCAGCAGCTTGAATCAGGGGGGTCAGCCCCAGCATTTT
>few|TRBV4-3|TRBJ2-1|TRBD2
CASSQEVRGREQFF
TGCGCCAGCAGCCAAGAGGTTCGCGGGAGAGAGCAGTTCTTC
>-|TRBV18|TRBJ2-7|TRBD1
CASSGGTGGGYEQYF
TGTGCCAGCTCAGGAGGGACAGGGGGCGGCTACGAGCAGTACTTC
>-|TRBV5-1|TRBJ2-5|-
CASSAEGETQYF
TGCGCCAGCTCCGCCGAGGGAGAGACCCAGTACTTC
>-|TRBV25-1|TRBJ1-2|-
CASSVFGGANYGYTF
TGTGCCAGCAGTGTCTTTGGGGGGGCCAACTATGGCTACACCTTC
>-|TRBV5-8|TRBJ2-3|TRBD2
CASSLVTSASTDTQYF
TGTGCCAGCAGCTTGGTAACTAGCGCGAGCACAGATACGCAGTATTTT
>-|TRBV28|TRBJ2-3|-
CASSRAGSRTDTQYF
TGTGCCAGCAGCCGCGCCGGGAGCCGCACAGATACGCAGTATTTT
>-|TRBV6-6|TRBJ2-3|-
CASRRDIGFTDTQYF
TGTGCCAGCAGACGGGACATAGGATTCACAGATACGCAGTATTTT
>-|TRBV25-1|TRBJ1-5|-
CASSATGSNQPQHF
TGTGCCAGCAGTGCTACAGGTTCCAATCAGCCCCAGCATTTT
>few|TRBV7-9|TRBJ1-3|-
CASSSMGGSGNTIYF
TGTGCCAGCAGCTCGATGGGGGGCTCTGGAAACACCATATATTTT
>few|TRBV7-6|TRBJ2-3|TRBD2
CASSLDSGGLDTQYF
TGTGCCAGCAGCTTGGATAGCGGGGGCTTAGATACGCAGTATTTT
>-|TRBV9|TRBJ2-1|-
CASSPRVGYNEQFF
TGTGCCAGCAGCCCCAGGGTTGGATACAATGAGCAGTTCTTC
>few|TRBV7-8|TRBJ2-1|TRBD1
CASSNRDRPGNEQFF
TGTGCCAGCAGCAACCGGGACAGGCCGGGCAATGAGCAGTTCTTC
>few|TRBV18|TRBJ1-5|-
CASSWERDQPQHF
TGTGCCAGCTCATGGGAGCGGGATCAGCCCCAGCATTTT
>-|TRBV5-4|TRBJ2-3|TRBD2
CASSQPAGGRGDTQYF
TGTGCCAGCAGCCAACCAGCGGGAGGCCGGGGAGATACGCAGTATTTT
>few|TRBV29-1|TRBJ2-7|TRBD2
CSVATSGIHEQYF
TGCAGCGTTGCGACTAGCGGGATCCACGAGCAGTACTTC